The 24 T cell receptor beta chains presented below share a single source sample, sequenced in a study of T-cell memory formation after mild COVID-19. TCRdb re-called the 5' RACE reads with MiXCR, one entry per CDR3 protein. The data contain over 60,000 distinct CDR3 sequences, over 15% of them singletons. The sample consisted of PBMCs or a T cell subset sorted from them (not recorded which). All receptors derive from an adult woman who had mild COVID-19 (a few samples of this study predate the infection). Cell type and time point are not known.

This clonotype was observed a few times. The chain uses TRBV27 and TRBJ1-1, with 7 bases fitting TRBD1. Germline loops: CDR1 MNHEY, CDR2 SMNVEV (reference sequence). Trimming took 0 bases from V and 3 from J; bases not matched to a gene: 4. CDR3 length equals 15 residues. The CDR3 reads CASSLSSRGYTEAFF. DNA of the CDR3: TGTGCCAGCAGTTTATCCTCCAGGGGGTACACTGAAGCTTTCTTT.

The chain joins TRBV5-1 to TRBJ2-3, with a weak D call TRBD2 (5 bases). Germline CDR1 is SGHRS and CDR2 is YFSETQ. V was clipped by 0 bases and J by 6 bases, with 17 bases between them. This CDR3 comprises 16 residues. The chain's CDR3 is CASSLVVASRHDTQYF. CDR3 nucleotide sequence: TGCGCCAGCAGCTTGGTGGTAGCGAGCCGGCATGATACGCAGTATTTT.

This clonotype came up a few times. V usage is TRBV7-9 and J usage is TRBJ2-7; a possible D gene is TRBD1 (6 bases). CDR1 is SEHNR and CDR2 is FQNEAQ in the germline V gene (reference sequence). The V end was cut by 5 bases, the J end by 2 bases, with 13 bases between. The CDR3 is made up of 14 amino acids. The CDR3 protein is CASSPRQDPYEQYF. The DNA of the CDR3 is TGTGCCAGCAGCCCCCGACAGGACCCCTACGAGCAGTACTTC.

This chain connects TRBV15 to TRBJ2-7; D possibly corresponds to TRBD2 (6 bases). The CDR3 runs to 14 residues. V was pared by 0 bases and J by 4 bases, with 10 bases between. Germline lookup yields CDR1 LNHNV and CDR2 YYDKDF (reference sequence). CDR3 in DNA: TGTGCCACCAGCAGAGATTTGGAGGGGTACGAGCAGTACTTC. Its protein is CATSRDLEGYEQYF.

In the case of this clonotype: A single base separates this from a much larger clone, so it may be a read error. This chain joins TRBV7-9 and TRBJ2-3; D gene uncertain. Germline values: CDR1 SEHNR, CDR2 FQNEAQ (reference sequence). Deletions cut 9 bases from V and 5 bases from J, with 24 bases between. This CDR3 contains 16 residues. CDR3 coding DNA: TGTGCCAGAAGCCCCCAGCGTGGAAGTCGAGAAGATACGCAGTATTTT. Encoded protein: CARSPQRGSREDTQYF. Full variable domain (remainder filled in from reference TRBV7-9 and TRBJ2-3): DTGVSQNPRHKITKRGQNVTFRCDPISEHNRLYWYRQTLGQGPEFLTYFQNEAQLEKSRLLSDRFSAERPKGSFSTLEIQRTEQGDSAMYLCARSPQRGSREDTQYFGPGTRLTVL.

The chain combines TRBV6-1 with TRBJ1-5; D perhaps matches TRBD1 (5 bases). Germline CDR1 MNHNS, CDR2 SASEGT. V lost 2 bases to trimming and J lost 0 bases, with 14 bases between them. CDR3 size: 17 residues. CDR3 sequence reads: CASSEMGRMYSNQPQHF. Here the CDR3 DNA reads TGTGCCAGCAGTGAAATGGGACGGATGTATAGCAATCAGCCCCAGCATTTT.

This clonotype showed up just a few times. The gene calls are TRBV27 and TRBJ2-3, with a tentative D call TRBD1 (5 bases). The CDR3 contains 13 residues. Germline V gene sequence: CDR1 MNHEY, CDR2 SMNVEV (reference sequence). The V gene lost 4 bases and the J gene lost 11 bases, with 16 bases spanning the gap. The CDR3 loop is CASSSPRLRGQYF. CDR3 sequence (DNA): TGTGCCAGCAGTTCCCCTCGGCTAAGGGGGCAGTATTTT.

The chain recombines TRBV6-6 with TRBJ2-7; possible D gene TRBD1, 5 bases. CDR3 length equals 16 residues. Trimming cost V 5 bases and J 0 bases, with 17 bases left between them. Germline V gene sequence: CDR1 MNHNY, CDR2 SVGAGI (reference sequence). The CDR3 reads CASSSEGAPFSYEQYF. CDR3 sequence (DNA): TGTGCCAGCAGTAGCGAAGGGGCGCCCTTCTCCTACGAGCAGTACTTC.

The chain uses TRBV7-9 and TRBJ1-1; D gene ambiguous. Germline V CDR1 and CDR2: SEHNR, FQNEAQ (reference sequence). Trimming took off 6 bases at V and 1 base at J, with 15 bases between the two ends. This CDR3 has 15 residues. CDR3 sequence: CASRGPVGANTEAFF. Written as DNA, the CDR3 is TGTGCCAGCAGGGGCCCCGTGGGAGCGAACACTGAAGCTTTCTTT.

The V call is TRBV27, the J call TRBJ1-2, with TRBD1 identical over 10 bases. Trimming at V came to 5 bases and at J to 8 bases, leaving 11 bases not matched to a gene. The germline CDR1 and CDR2 sequences are MNHEY and SMNVEV (reference sequence). This CDR3 has 15 residues. As DNA, the CDR3 is TGTGCCAGCAGTCCCTCGGGACAGGGGTCTCGAGGCTACACCTTC. Protein sequence: CASSPSGQGSRGYTF.

The chain has TRBV4-1 and TRBJ2-5; 12 nucleotides match TRBD1. Germline assignment: CDR1 MGHRA and CDR2 YSYEKL. The CDR3 is 18 amino acids. Trimming cost V 1 base and J 4 bases; bases outside gene matches: 10. The CDR3 sequence is CASSQAGQGAPGRETQYF. The CDR3 nucleotides read TGCGCCAGCAGCCAAGCGGGACAGGGGGCGCCAGGTCGAGAGACCCAGTACTTC.

This clonotype occurred a few times. Here the CDR3 reads CASSYQGPQYF. The CDR3 coding sequence is TGTGCCAGCAGCTACCAGGGCCCCCAGTACTTC. The chain employs TRBV7-9 and TRBJ2-5; TRBD1 is a possible D gene (5 bases). V was clipped by 4 bases and J by 9 bases, with 9 bases between them. CDR1 is SEHNR, CDR2 FQNEAQ, per germline (reference sequence). This CDR3 has 11 residues.

This clonotype was seen ten or more times. V usage is TRBV9 and J usage is TRBJ2-5; possibly TRBD1 or TRBD2 for D (5 bases each). The germline V gene has CDR1 SGDLS and CDR2 YYNGEE. The V gene lost 3 bases and the J gene lost 1 base, with 10 bases spanning the gap. The CDR3 has 14 amino acids. The CDR3: CASSGQGAQETQYF. In nucleotides, the CDR3 is TGTGCCAGCAGCGGGCAGGGAGCCCAAGAGACCCAGTACTTC.

In this sample, this clonotype turned up a few times. This chain uses TRBV3-1 with TRBJ2-5; a weak D match, TRBD1 (5 bases). V was clipped by 6 bases and J by 3 bases, with 11 bases between them. This CDR3 has 13 residues. Germline-derived CDR1 and CDR2 are LGHDT and YNNKEL (reference sequence). The CDR3 loop reads CASRTGVEETQYF. The CDR3 bases are TGTGCCAGCAGAACAGGAGTAGAAGAGACCCAGTACTTC.

V gene TRBV7-3 combines with J gene TRBJ2-7; 8 bases are a match to TRBD1. The trim removed 5 bases at V and 5 bases at J, leaving 5 bases unmatched. Germline-derived CDR1 and CDR2 are SGHTA and FQGTGA. This CDR3 is built from 13 residues. The DNA for the CDR3 is TGTGCCAGCAGCCCAGGACAGGGACACGAGCAGTACTTC. Protein product: CASSPGQGHEQYF.

This chain links TRBV7-6 with TRBJ2-5, with TRBD2 matching 9 bases. Germline values: CDR1 SGHVS, CDR2 FNYEAQ. The trim removed 5 bases at V and 1 base at J, leaving 8 bases unmatched. This CDR3 spans 16 amino acids. As DNA, the CDR3 is TGTGCCAGCAGCCCCCTAGCGGGGATTTCCCAAGAGACCCAGTACTTC. It translates to CASSPLAGISQETQYF.

The sample holds a few counts of this clonotype. The chain recombines TRBV24-1 with TRBJ2-7, with D perhaps given as TRBD1 or TRBD2 (5 bases each). CDR3 length equals 15 residues. Between the trimmed V and J ends, which lost 3 bases and 2 bases, there was a span of 13 bases. Per germline, CDR1 KGHDR and CDR2 SFDVKD. The CDR3 region is CATSDGTLGAYEQYF. For the CDR3, the DNA is TGTGCCACCAGTGATGGGACCCTTGGGGCCTACGAGCAGTACTTC.

This clonotype appeared a few times. V is TRBV4-1 and J is TRBJ2-1, with 8 positions matching TRBD2. V lost 1 base and J lost 8; bases outside the gene matches: 7. This CDR3 contains 15 residues. Per germline, CDR1 MGHRA and CDR2 YSYEKL. CDR3 sequence reads: CASSQGPGGSDEQFF. The CDR3 DNA sequence: TGCGCCAGCAGCCAAGGTCCGGGGGGGTCGGATGAGCAGTTCTTC.

The chain combines TRBV5-1 with TRBJ2-1; a possible D gene is TRBD1 (6 bases). Trimming took off 2 bases at V and 4 bases at J, with 16 bases between the two ends. The CDR3 covers 16 residues. Germline V CDR1 and CDR2: SGHRS, YFSETQ. DNA of the CDR3: TGCGCCAGCAGCTTACAGGGTTCCCGCCATTACAATGAGCAGTTCTTC. This codes for CASSLQGSRHYNEQFF.

This clonotype was recorded at least ten times. The CDR3 nucleotides read TGTGCCAGCTCACCACCGGTCGTCGGGACACGAGAGCAGTTCTTC. This translates into CASSPPVVGTREQFF. The chain employs TRBV18 and TRBJ2-1; possible D gene TRBD1, 6 bases. The germline gives CDR1 KGHSH, CDR2 LQKENI. Trimming took 0 bases from V and 10 from J, leaving 16 bases between them. CDR3 length: 15 amino acids.

This rearrangement joins TRBV25-1 to TRBJ1-2; TRBD1 agrees at 11 bases. Germline-derived CDR1 and CDR2 are MGHDK and SYGVNS. The CDR3 is 17 residues long. With V trimmed by 3 bases and J by 0 bases, 6 bases remained unmatched. The CDR3 region is CASSDGDRGETNYGYTF. In DNA, the CDR3 is TGTGCCAGCAGTGACGGGGACAGGGGGGAAACTAACTATGGCTACACCTTC.

This clonotype was found many times. The V gene is TRBV4-3, the J gene TRBJ2-7; 7 nucleotides line up with TRBD2. CDR3 length: 18 residues. Looked up from germline, CDR1 is LGHNA and CDR2 is YSLEER. Germline trimming cut 5 bases from V and 3 bases from J; bases unmatched to any gene: 19. DNA for the CDR3: TGCGCCAGCAGCAGGTCTCTAGCGGCCTACACTGGGGGCTACGAGCAGTACTTC. This gives the protein CASSRSLAAYTGGYEQYF.

The DNA of the CDR3 is TGTGCCAGCAGCTTCCTAAAAATCCGACAGGGGGCGTACGAGCAGTACTTC. Its translation is CASSFLKIRQGAYEQYF. The rearrangement links TRBV3-1 to TRBJ2-7; 10 bases fit TRBD1. V trimming: 5 bases; J trimming: 4 bases; junction bases outside the gene matches: 14. CDR1 and CDR2 from the germline V gene are LGHDT and YNNKEL (reference sequence). There are 17 residues in the CDR3.

This clonotype was seen just once. The J gene is TRBJ2-2, the V gene TRBV7-6, with 10 bases lining up with TRBD2. Per the germline V gene, CDR1 is SGHVS and CDR2 is FNYEAQ. V dropped 5 bases and J dropped 3; count of bases not matched to a gene: 9. The CDR3 is 17 residues long. CDR3 sequence: CASSLHSGGADTGELFF. The CDR3 nucleotides are TGTGCCAGCAGCCTACACAGCGGGGGGGCCGACACCGGGGAGCTGTTTTTT.